This T cell receptor beta chain was profiled in a study of blood T cells in healthy people across ages. In the study overall: Researchers report that template switching captured about one barcoded beta molecule per two T cells.

A second PCR, run for roughly 7 to 11 cycles, used a sample-barcoded 5' primer plus a J-beta primer mix. One entry per CDR3 protein, called by TCRdb with MiXCR from the 5' RACE reads. Seen here are more than 650,000 distinct CDR3 sequences, roughly 53% observed once, and the top ten hold around 41%. Healthy Caucasian individuals from Russia aged roughly 6 to 95 were enrolled as donors. Isolated per sample were at least 6.5 million PBMCs. Per germline, CDR1 KGHDR and CDR2 SFDVKD. The CDR3 has 15 amino acids. Trimming stripped 4 bases from V and 2 bases from J, with 13 bases between. This clonotype originated in an elderly man in good health. The V gene is TRBV24-1, the J gene TRBJ1-2; D gene uncertain. The sequenced sample consisted of blood. For the CDR3, the DNA is TGTGCCACCAGTGACCCGTCCGGGAGCAACTATGGCTACACCTTC. This sequence encodes CATSDPSGSNYGYTF.